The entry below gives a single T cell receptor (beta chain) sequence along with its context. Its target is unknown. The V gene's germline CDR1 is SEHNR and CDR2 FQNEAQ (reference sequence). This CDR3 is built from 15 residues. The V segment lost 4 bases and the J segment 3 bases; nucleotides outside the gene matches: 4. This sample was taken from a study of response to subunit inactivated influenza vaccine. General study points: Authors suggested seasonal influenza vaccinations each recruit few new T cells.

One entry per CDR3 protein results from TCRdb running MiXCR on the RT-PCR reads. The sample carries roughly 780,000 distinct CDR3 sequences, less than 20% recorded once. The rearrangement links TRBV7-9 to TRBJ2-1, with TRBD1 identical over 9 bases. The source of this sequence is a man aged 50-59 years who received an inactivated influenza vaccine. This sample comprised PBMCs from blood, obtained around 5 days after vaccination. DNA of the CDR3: TGTGCCAGCAGCTCCCGGGACAGGGTCTACAATGAGCAGTTCTTC. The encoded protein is CASSSRDRVYNEQFF.